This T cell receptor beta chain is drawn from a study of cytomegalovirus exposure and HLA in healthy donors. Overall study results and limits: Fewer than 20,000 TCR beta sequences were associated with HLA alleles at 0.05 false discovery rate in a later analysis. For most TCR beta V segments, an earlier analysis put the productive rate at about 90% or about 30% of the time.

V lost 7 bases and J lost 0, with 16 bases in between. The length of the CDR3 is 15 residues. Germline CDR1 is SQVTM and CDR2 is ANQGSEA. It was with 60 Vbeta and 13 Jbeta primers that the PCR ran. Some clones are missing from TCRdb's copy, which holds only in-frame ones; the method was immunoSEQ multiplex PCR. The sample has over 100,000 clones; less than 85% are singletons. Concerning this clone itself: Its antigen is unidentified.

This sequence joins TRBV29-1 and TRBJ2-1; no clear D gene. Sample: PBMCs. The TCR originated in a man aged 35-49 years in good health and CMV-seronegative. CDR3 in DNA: TGCAGCGCCGCCCCGACTCCTAGCTCCTACAATGAGCAGTTCTTC. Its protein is CSAAPTPSSYNEQFF.